A single sample is the source of the 3 T cell receptor beta chains below, sequenced in a study of TIL therapy for anti-PD-1-resistant metastatic lung cancer. As to time point: pre-treatment sample, taken before nivolumab and TIL therapy. Most excised metastases sampled were pleural nodules or supraclavicular lymph nodes. Sequencing used immunoSEQ v3. Sequenced by immunoSEQ multiplex PCR; TCRdb stores in-frame clones only, minus some. The sample includes roughly 50,000 clones, about two thirds seen only once; the top ten take 5.6%. The sequencing here drew on tumor tissue, taken at baseline. The origin of the receptors is a person between 25 and 79 years old with non-small cell lung cancer.

The genes are TRBV6-5 and TRBJ2-7, with 8 bases lining up with TRBD1. The ends lost 2 bases at V and 3 bases at J; junction bases unmatched: 6. The V gene's germline CDR1 is MNHEY and CDR2 SVGAGI. The CDR3 spans 15 residues. The CDR3 reads CASSYMTGALYEQYF. The CDR3 DNA sequence: TGTGCCAGCAGTTACATGACAGGGGCCCTCTACGAGCAGTACTTC.

The V gene is TRBV6-5, the J gene TRBJ1-4, with D unresolved. Trimming pared 6 bases from V and 8 bases from J, leaving 19 bases between. The CDR3 sequence is 15 residues long. Germline V CDR1 and CDR2: MNHEY, SVGAGI. CDR3 protein: CASSPDRRASEKLFF. The CDR3 DNA reads as TGTGCCAGCAGCCCCGATCGGAGGGCTAGCGAAAAACTGTTTTTT.

The gene calls are TRBV19 and TRBJ1-5; D might be TRBD1 (5 bases). Between the trimmed V and J ends, which lost 1 base and 7 bases, there was a span of 14 bases. CDR3 length equals 15 residues. Germline-derived CDR1 and CDR2 are LNHDA and SQIVND (reference sequence). The DNA of the CDR3 is TGTGCCAGTAGTATAGCTTCCAGGGTAGGCCAGCCCCAGCATTTT. Protein product: CASSIASRVGQPQHF.